One and the same sample provided the 4 T cell receptor beta chains below, sequenced in a study of T cell repertoires in cytomegalovirus infection. No antigen is known for these receptors. TCRdb called the reads again in MiXCR, with one record for every CDR3 protein. The table has 43,000 or so distinct CDR3 sequences, roughly 19% seen once; the top ten hold 53%. The starting material was CD8+ T cells from cultured PBMCs, obtained from culture after CMV antigen stimulation. The receptor source for this set is a human donor in good health (CMV status not recorded). Some clones in this sample may be carry-over from other donors' samples.

There are a few counts of this clonotype. The rearrangement uses TRBV5-4 and TRBJ2-5; 9 bases line up with TRBD2. J was trimmed by 5 bases and V by 1 base; bases with no gene match: 3. This CDR3 is 14 amino acids long. The V gene's germline CDR1 is SGHNT and CDR2 YYREEE (reference sequence). The CDR3 region has the DNA TGTGCCAGCAGCTTGCCAGCGGGAGGTGAGACCCAGTACTTC. This codes for CASSLPAGGETQYF. Looking up the rest from reference TRBV5-4 and TRBJ2-5 gives the full variable domain: ETGVTQSPTHLIKTRGQQVTLRCSSQSGHNTVSWYQQALGQGPQFIFQYYREEENGRGNFPPRFSGLQFPNYSSELNVNALELDDSALYLCASSLPAGGETQYFGPGTRLLVL.

The gene calls are TRBV6-5 and TRBJ2-1, with 8 bases fitting TRBD1. The CDR3 sequence is 13 residues long. After removal of 4 bases from V and 6 bases from J, the junction contained 2 bases not matched to a gene. CDR1 and CDR2 (germline): MNHEY, SVGAGI. The CDR3 DNA sequence: TGTGCCAGCAGTTCACAGGGGGGCAATGAGCAGTTCTTC. As protein: CASSSQGGNEQFF.

This clonotype appeared many times. The rearrangement links TRBV11-2 to TRBJ2-7, with 14 nucleotides matching TRBD2. CDR1 is SGHAT and CDR2 is FQNNGV in the germline V gene. The CDR3 is made up of 21 amino acids. Trimming took 6 bases from V and 1 from J; bases not matched to a gene: 20. The CDR3 sequence is CASSSTNGPGLAGERSYEQYF. CDR3 DNA sequence: TGTGCCAGCAGTTCCACAAATGGGCCGGGACTAGCGGGAGAAAGATCCTACGAGCAGTACTTC.

This chain uses TRBV10-2 with TRBJ1-3; D may be TRBD1 (5 bases). Trimming took 2 bases from V and 7 from J, leaving 12 bases between them. The germline CDR1 and CDR2 sequences are WSHSY and SAAADI. The CDR3 spans 14 residues. Here the CDR3 reads CASSEARAPNTIYF. In nucleotides, the CDR3 is TGCGCCAGCAGTGAGGCCAGGGCCCCGAACACCATATATTTT.